The 16 T cell receptor beta chains in this list originate from one sample, sequenced in a study of OX40 agonist ivuxolimab in advanced cancers. The repertoire was sequenced with immunoSEQ multiplex PCR; TCRdb's copy has only in-frame clones and lacks some. The repertoire includes approximately 75,000 clones, more than 90% of them detected once, and over 0.3% sits in the top ten. This specimen was CD4+ or CD8+ T cells sorted from blood, taken in a trial of the OX40 agonist ivuxolimab. The receptors shown here come from an adult with an advanced solid tumor such as melanoma, head and neck, liver or kidney cancer.

V and J are TRBV6-1 and TRBJ2-2; D perhaps matches TRBD2 (5 bases). V was cut by 5 bases and J by 6 bases, with 10 bases left in between. The CDR3 covers 13 residues. Germline lookup yields CDR1 MNHNS and CDR2 SASEGT. The CDR3 loop is CASSSWGAGELFF. In DNA, the CDR3 is TGTGCCAGCAGTTCCTGGGGAGCCGGGGAGCTGTTTTTT.

The chain links TRBV7-6 to TRBJ2-2; D is possibly TRBD2 (6 bases). Germline CDR1 is SGHVS and CDR2 is FNYEAQ. Trimming took off 5 bases at V and 0 bases at J, with 16 bases between the two ends. CDR3 length: 17 amino acids. The CDR3 protein is CASSPRVEGSNTGELFF. The CDR3 DNA follows: TGTGCCAGCAGCCCCCGGGTGGAGGGGTCGAACACCGGGGAGCTGTTTTTT.

The rearrangement joins TRBV7-2 to TRBJ2-3; 9 bases fit TRBD2. The V gene end was trimmed by 4 bases and the J gene end by 2 bases; junction bases not matched to a gene: 4. The V gene's germline CDR1 is SGHTA and CDR2 FQGNSA. This CDR3 spans 15 amino acids. The CDR3 loop reads CASSSLAGPTDTQYF. The CDR3 coding sequence is TGTGCCAGCAGCTCCCTAGCGGGACCCACAGATACGCAGTATTTT.

The chain combines TRBV5-1 with TRBJ1-4; TRBD1 matches at 9 bases. V shed 5 bases and J 2 bases; nucleotides not matched to a gene: 4. Germline CDR1 SGHRS, CDR2 YFSETQ. The CDR3 consists of 15 residues. This CDR3 reads CASSYGQGTNEKLFF. CDR3 in DNA: TGCGCCAGCAGTTACGGACAGGGGACTAATGAAAAACTGTTTTTT.

V gene TRBV2 combines with J gene TRBJ2-7; 8 bases map to TRBD1. CDR3 length equals 13 residues. In germline, CDR1 is SNHLY, CDR2 FYNNEI. After removal of 4 bases from V and 7 bases from J, the junction contained 6 bases not matched to a gene. The CDR3 loop is CASSGTGLGEQYF. In DNA form, the CDR3 reads TGTGCCAGCAGTGGGACAGGGTTGGGAGAGCAGTACTTC.

This sequence joins TRBV19 and TRBJ2-7; maybe TRBD1 (5 bases). The CDR3 covers 13 residues. With 4 bases removed from V and 6 bases from J, the gap between germline ends came to 13 bases. Germline CDR1 LNHDA, CDR2 SQIVND (reference sequence). The CDR3 nucleotides read TGTGCCAGTAGTACGAACAGGATATCCGAGCAGTACTTC. Amino acids: CASSTNRISEQYF. Variable domain in full (rest from reference TRBV19 and TRBJ2-7): DGGITQSPKYLFRKEGQNVTLSCEQNLNHDAMYWYRQDPGQGLRLIYYSQIVNDFQKGDIAEGYSVSREKKESFPLTVTSAQKNPTAFYLCASSTNRISEQYFGPGTRLTVT.

This chain links TRBV5-4 with TRBJ1-6; TRBD1 matches at 10 bases. The CDR3 runs 17 residues. In germline, CDR1 is SGHNT, CDR2 YYREEE (reference sequence). The ends lost 3 bases at V and 3 bases at J; junction bases unmatched: 6. The CDR3 DNA follows: TGTGCCAGCAGCTCTCGGACAGGGGGATACTATAATTCACCCCTCCACTTT. Amino acids: CASSSRTGGYYNSPLHF. The entire variable domain, with the rest obtained from reference TRBV5-4 and TRBJ1-6, is as follows: ETGVTQSPTHLIKTRGQQVTLRCSSQSGHNTVSWYQQALGQGPQFIFQYYREEENGRGNFPPRFSGLQFPNYSSELNVNALELDDSALYLCASSSRTGGYYNSPLHFGNGTRLTVT.

The chain couples TRBV19 to TRBJ1-5; 9 bases fit TRBD1. The ends lost 8 bases at V and 6 bases at J; junction bases unmatched: 5. The CDR3 length is 13 residues. Looked up from germline, CDR1 is LNHDA and CDR2 is SQIVND (reference sequence). CDR3 sequence: CASRQGQGQPQHF. In DNA form, the CDR3 reads TGTGCCAGTCGACAGGGACAGGGTCAGCCCCAGCATTTT. The variable domain in full, completed from reference TRBV19 and TRBJ1-5, reads DGGITQSPKYLFRKEGQNVTLSCEQNLNHDAMYWYRQDPGQGLRLIYYSQIVNDFQKGDIAEGYSVSREKKESFPLTVTSAQKNPTAFYLCASRQGQGQPQHFGDGTRLSIL.

The chain recombines TRBV5-5 with TRBJ2-1; D not certain. The CDR3 is 12 amino acids. CDR1 is SGHKS, CDR2 YYEKEE, per germline (reference sequence). Trimming stripped 5 bases from V and 5 bases from J, with 8 bases between. The CDR3 reads CASSFLDNEQFF. The CDR3 DNA reads TGTGCCAGCAGTTTCTTAGACAATGAGCAGTTCTTC.

This rearrangement joins TRBV6-5 to TRBJ1-2, with 9 bases aligning to TRBD1. J was trimmed by 8 bases and V by 0 bases; bases with no gene match: 7. Germline CDR1 reads MNHEY; CDR2 reads SVGAGI. CDR3 length equals 15 residues. CDR3 bases: TGTGCCAGCAGTTACTCGAGACAGGGGGGGCTGGGCTACACCTTC. Its protein is CASSYSRQGGLGYTF.

The chain links TRBV27 to TRBJ1-5, with 7 bases fitting TRBD1. V was pared by 6 bases and J by 3 bases, with 8 bases of the junction left unmatched. The germline V gene encodes CDR1 MNHEY and CDR2 SMNVEV (reference sequence). The CDR3 has 15 residues. The CDR3 reads CASRGTVMDNQPQHF. The CDR3 DNA reads TGTGCCAGCAGGGGGACAGTAATGGACAATCAGCCCCAGCATTTT.

The genes are TRBV27 and TRBJ2-1; D could derive from TRBD1 or TRBD2 (5 bases each). The CDR3 has 16 residues. Trimming took off 2 bases at V and 2 bases at J, with 13 bases between the two ends. In germline, CDR1 is MNHEY, CDR2 SMNVEV (reference sequence). The CDR3 coding sequence is TGTGCCAGCAGTTTAGGGGCAGAGGGTACCTACAATGAGCAGTTCTTC. Translating gives CASSLGAEGTYNEQFF.

The rearrangement uses TRBV27 and TRBJ1-1; 7 bases line up with TRBD1. This CDR3 contains 13 residues. From germline, CDR1 is MNHEY and CDR2 SMNVEV (reference sequence). Trimming at V came to 7 bases and at J to 3 bases, leaving 5 bases not matched to a gene. The CDR3 reads CASTNTGDTEAFF. DNA for the CDR3: TGTGCCAGCACTAACACAGGGGACACTGAAGCTTTCTTT.

This clone was observed a single time. This chain links TRBV28 with TRBJ1-1; 7 nucleotides match TRBD1. Per the germline V gene, CDR1 is MDHEN and CDR2 is SYDVKM. The junction had 9 bases not matched to a gene; V was cut back by 4 bases and J by 1 base. This CDR3 comprises 16 residues. The CDR3 loop is CASSSPGQQRNTEAFF. DNA of the CDR3: TGTGCCAGCAGTTCGCCGGGACAGCAAAGGAACACTGAAGCTTTCTTT.

The chain combines TRBV10-3 with TRBJ2-7; 7 nucleotides match TRBD1. Per germline, CDR1 ENHRY and CDR2 SYGVKD. V shed 6 bases, J shed 0 bases, and the junction held 8 bases outside the gene matches. CDR3 size: 15 residues. The DNA of the CDR3 is TGTGCCATCAGCCCGGGACAGTTATTCTCCTACGAGCAGTACTTC. This gives the protein CAISPGQLFSYEQYF.

The J gene is TRBJ2-2, the V gene TRBV5-1, with D unresolved. Germline V gives CDR1 SGHRS, CDR2 YFSETQ. The V gene lost 4 bases and the J gene lost 6 bases, with 10 bases spanning the gap. This CDR3 is built from 13 residues. The CDR3, as DNA: TGCGCCAGCAGCCCCCTGGTCCCCGGGGAGCTGTTTTTT. Encoded protein: CASSPLVPGELFF.